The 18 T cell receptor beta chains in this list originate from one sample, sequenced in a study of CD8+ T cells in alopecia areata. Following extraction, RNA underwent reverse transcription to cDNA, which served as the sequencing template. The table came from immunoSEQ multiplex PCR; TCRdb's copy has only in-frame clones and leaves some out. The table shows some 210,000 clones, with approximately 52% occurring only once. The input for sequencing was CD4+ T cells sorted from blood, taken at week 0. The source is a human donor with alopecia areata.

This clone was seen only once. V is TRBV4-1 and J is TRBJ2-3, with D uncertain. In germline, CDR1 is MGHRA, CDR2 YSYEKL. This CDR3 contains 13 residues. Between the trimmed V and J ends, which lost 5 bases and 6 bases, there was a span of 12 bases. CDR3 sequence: CASSKSFYDTQYF. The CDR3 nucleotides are TGCGCCAGCAGCAAGTCGTTTTACGATACGCAGTATTTT.

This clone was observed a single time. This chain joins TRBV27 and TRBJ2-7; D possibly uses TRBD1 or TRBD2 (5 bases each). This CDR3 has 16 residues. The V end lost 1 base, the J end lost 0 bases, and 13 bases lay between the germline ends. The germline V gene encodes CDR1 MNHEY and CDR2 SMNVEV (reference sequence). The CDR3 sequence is CASSLLGVSSSYEQYF. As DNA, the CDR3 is TGTGCCAGCAGTTTATTGGGGGTTTCAAGCTCCTACGAGCAGTACTTC.

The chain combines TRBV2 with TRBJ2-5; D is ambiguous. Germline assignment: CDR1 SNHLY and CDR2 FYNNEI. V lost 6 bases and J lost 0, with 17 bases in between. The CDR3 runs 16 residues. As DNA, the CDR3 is TGTGCCAGCAGCGCTGGGGTGGGATTATACCAAGAGACCCAGTACTTC. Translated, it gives CASSAGVGLYQETQYF.

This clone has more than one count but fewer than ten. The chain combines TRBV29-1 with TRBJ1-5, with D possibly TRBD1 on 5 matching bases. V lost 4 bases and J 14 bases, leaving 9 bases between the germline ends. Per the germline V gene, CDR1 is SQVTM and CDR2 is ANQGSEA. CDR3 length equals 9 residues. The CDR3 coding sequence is TGCAGCGTTGGGGGACGAAAGCATTTT. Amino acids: CSVGGRKHF.

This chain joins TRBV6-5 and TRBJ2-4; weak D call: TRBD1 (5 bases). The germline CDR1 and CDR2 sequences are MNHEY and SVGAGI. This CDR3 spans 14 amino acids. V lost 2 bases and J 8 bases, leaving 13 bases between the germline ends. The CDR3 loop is CASSYGAESYIQYF. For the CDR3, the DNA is TGTGCCAGCAGTTACGGGGCCGAATCGTACATTCAGTACTTC.

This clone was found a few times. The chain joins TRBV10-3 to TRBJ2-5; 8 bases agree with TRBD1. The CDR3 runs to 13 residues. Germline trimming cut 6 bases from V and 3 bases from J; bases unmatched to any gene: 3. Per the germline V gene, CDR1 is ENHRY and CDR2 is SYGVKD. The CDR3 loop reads CAISLTGEETQYF. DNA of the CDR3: TGTGCCATCAGCCTGACAGGGGAAGAGACCCAGTACTTC.

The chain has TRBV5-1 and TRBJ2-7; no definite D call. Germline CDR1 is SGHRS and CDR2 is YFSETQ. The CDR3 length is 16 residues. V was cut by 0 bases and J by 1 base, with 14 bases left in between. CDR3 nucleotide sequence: TGCGCCAGCAGCTTGGTCGTGCCAGGCGATTCCTACGAGCAGTACTTC. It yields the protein CASSLVVPGDSYEQYF.

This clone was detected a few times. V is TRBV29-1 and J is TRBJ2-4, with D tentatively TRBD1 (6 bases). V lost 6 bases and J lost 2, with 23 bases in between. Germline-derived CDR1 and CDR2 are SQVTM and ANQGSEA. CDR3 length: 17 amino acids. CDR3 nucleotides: TGCAGCGTATCACAGGGCTCCCCCCTGCCTACCAAAAACATTCAGTACTTC. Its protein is CSVSQGSPLPTKNIQYF.

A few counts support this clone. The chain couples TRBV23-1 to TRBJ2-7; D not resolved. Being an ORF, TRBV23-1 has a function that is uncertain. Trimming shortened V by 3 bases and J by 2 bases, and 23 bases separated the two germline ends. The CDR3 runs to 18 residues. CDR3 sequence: CASSHPTRSHPGTYEQYF. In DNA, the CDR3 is TGCGCCAGCAGTCATCCGACCCGATCACACCCAGGTACCTACGAGCAGTACTTC.

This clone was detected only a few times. CDR3 in amino acids: CASRLDRGLYNEQFF. The CDR3 coding sequence is TGTGCCAGCAGACTAGACAGGGGTCTGTACAATGAGCAGTTCTTC. V and J are TRBV6-5 and TRBJ2-1; the match to TRBD1 covers 8 bases. The CDR3 is 15 residues long. Looked up from germline, CDR1 is MNHEY and CDR2 is SVGAGI. Losses at the gene ends were 6 bases for V and 4 bases for J; bases not matched to a gene: 8.

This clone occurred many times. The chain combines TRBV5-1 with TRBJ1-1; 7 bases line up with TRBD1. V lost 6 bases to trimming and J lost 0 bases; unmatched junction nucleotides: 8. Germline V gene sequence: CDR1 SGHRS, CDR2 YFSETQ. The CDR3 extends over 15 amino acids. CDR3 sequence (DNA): TGCGCCAGCACCGAGGGACAGCCGCTGAACACTGAAGCTTTCTTT. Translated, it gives CASTEGQPLNTEAFF.

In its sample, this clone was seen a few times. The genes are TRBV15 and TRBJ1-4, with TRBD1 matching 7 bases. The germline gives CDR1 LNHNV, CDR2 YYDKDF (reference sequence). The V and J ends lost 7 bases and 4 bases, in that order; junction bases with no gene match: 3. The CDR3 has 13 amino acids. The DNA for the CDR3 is TGTGCCACCAAACAGGGGTATAATGAAAAACTGTTTTTT. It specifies CATKQGYNEKLFF.

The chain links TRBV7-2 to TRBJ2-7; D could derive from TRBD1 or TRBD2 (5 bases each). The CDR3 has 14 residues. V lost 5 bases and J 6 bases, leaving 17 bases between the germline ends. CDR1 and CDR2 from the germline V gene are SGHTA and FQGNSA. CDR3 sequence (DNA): TGTGCCAGCAGCCCGGGACGGTTTTGGGGCGAGCAGTACTTC. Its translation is CASSPGRFWGEQYF. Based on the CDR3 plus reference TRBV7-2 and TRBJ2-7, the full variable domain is GAGVSQSPSNKVTEKGKDVELRCDPISGHTALYWYRQSLGQGLEFLIYFQGNSAPDKSGLPSDRFSAERTGGSVSTLTIQRTQQEDSAVYLCASSPGRFWGEQYFGPGTRLTVT.

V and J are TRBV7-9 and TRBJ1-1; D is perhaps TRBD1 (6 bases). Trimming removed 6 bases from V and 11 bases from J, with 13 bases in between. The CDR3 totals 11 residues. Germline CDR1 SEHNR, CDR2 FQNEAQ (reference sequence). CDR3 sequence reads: CASSTGFAAFF. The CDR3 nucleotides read TGTGCCAGCAGTACAGGGTTTGCGGCTTTCTTT.

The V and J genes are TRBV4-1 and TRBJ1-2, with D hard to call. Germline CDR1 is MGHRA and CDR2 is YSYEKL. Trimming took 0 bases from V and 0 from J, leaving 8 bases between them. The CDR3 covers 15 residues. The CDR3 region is CASSQEARTNYGYTF. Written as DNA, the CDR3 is TGCGCCAGCAGCCAAGAGGCAAGGACTAACTATGGCTACACCTTC.

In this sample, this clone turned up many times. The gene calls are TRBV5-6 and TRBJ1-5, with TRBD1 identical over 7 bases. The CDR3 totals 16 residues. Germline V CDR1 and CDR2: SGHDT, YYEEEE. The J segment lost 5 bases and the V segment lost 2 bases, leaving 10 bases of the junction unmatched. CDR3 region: CASSLTTGQAHQPQHF. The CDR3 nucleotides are TGTGCCAGCAGCTTAACAACCGGACAGGCCCATCAGCCCCAGCATTTT.

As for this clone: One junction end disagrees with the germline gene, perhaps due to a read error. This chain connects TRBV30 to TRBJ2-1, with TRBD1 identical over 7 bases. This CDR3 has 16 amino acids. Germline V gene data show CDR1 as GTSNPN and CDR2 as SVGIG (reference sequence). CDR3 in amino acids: CAWSGDRKSSYNKQFF. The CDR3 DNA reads TGTGCCTGGAGTGGGGACAGAAAAAGCTCCTACAATAAGCAGTTCTTC.

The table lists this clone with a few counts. The CDR3 DNA follows: TGCGCCAGCAGCTCTTGGACTGAGCAGTTCTTC. It codes for CASSSWTEQFF. The rearrangement links TRBV4-1 to TRBJ2-1, with unresolved D. Germline values: CDR1 MGHRA, CDR2 YSYEKL. The CDR3 loop spans 11 amino acids. V was pared by 5 bases and J by 9 bases, with 8 bases between.